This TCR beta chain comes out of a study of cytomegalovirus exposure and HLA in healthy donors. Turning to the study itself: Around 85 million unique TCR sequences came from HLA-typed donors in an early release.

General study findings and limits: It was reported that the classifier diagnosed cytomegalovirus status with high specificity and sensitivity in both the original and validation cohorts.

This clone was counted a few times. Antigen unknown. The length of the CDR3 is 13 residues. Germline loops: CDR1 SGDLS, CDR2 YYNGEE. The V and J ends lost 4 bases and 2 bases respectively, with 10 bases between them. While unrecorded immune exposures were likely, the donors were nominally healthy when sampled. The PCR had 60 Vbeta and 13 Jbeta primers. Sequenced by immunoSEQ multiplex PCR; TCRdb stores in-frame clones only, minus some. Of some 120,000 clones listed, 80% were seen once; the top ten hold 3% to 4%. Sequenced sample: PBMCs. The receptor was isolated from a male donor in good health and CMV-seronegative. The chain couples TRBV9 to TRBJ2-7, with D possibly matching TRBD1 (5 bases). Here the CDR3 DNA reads TGTGCCAGCAGCCCAGGACAAACCTACGAGCAGTACTTC. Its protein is CASSPGQTYEQYF.